This TCR beta chain comes out of a study of T cells after yellow fever vaccination. Study overall: Preparation used SMART-Seq v4 Ultra Low Input for the low-cell-number fractions.

Generation of TCR cDNA used 5'RACE template switching (which added a universal primer site and UMIs). Each CDR3 protein gets one entry after TCRdb re-called the 5' RACE reads with MiXCR. The table includes approximately 300,000 distinct CDR3 sequences, roughly 8.7% detected once. The CDR3 totals 13 residues. Germline V CDR1 and CDR2: SGHTA, FQGNSA. Trimming removed 3 bases at V and 3 bases at J, with 9 bases between. Whole-study findings and limits: Researchers report a weaker secondary response that nonetheless peaked faster, day 5 versus 15.

This clonotype was recorded at least ten times. Its cognate antigen is unknown. The TCR was taken from a man between 18 and 29 years old who received the YFV17D yellow fever vaccine. The gene calls are TRBV7-2 and TRBJ2-7, with D perhaps TRBD1 (5 bases). Sequences were derived from PBMCs, sampled on the day of the first yellow fever vaccination. CDR3 residues: CASSFRRGYEQYF. CDR3 sequence (DNA): TGTGCCAGCAGCTTTCGTAGGGGCTACGAGCAGTACTTC.